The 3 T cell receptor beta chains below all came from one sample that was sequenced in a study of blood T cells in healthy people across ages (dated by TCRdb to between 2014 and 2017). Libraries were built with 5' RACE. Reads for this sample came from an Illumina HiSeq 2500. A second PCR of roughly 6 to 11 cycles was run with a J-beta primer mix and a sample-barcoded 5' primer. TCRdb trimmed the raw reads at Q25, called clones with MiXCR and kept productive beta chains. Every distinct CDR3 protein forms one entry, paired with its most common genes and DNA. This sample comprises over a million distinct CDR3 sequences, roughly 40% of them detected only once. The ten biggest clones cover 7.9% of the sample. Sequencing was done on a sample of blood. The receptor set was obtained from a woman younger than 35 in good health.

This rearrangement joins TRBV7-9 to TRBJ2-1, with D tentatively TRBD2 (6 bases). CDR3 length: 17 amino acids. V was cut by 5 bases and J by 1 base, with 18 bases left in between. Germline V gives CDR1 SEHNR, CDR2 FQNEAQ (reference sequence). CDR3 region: CASSLGVGGKSYNEQFF. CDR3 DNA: TGTGCCAGCAGCCTAGGAGTGGGGGGAAAATCCTACAATGAGCAGTTCTTC.

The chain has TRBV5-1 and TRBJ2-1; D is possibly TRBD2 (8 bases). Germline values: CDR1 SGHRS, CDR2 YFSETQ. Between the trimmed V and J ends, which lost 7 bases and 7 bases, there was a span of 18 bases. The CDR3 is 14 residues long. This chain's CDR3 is CASGGLAQGNEQFF. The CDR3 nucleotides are TGCGCCAGCGGTGGACTAGCACAGGGGAATGAGCAGTTCTTC.

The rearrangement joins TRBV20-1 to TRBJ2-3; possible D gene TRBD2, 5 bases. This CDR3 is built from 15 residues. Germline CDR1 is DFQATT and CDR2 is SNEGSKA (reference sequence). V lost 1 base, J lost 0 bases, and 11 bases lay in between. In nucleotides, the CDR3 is TGCAGTGCTAGAGTTCCGAGCGGTAGCACAGATACGCAGTATTTT. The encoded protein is CSARVPSGSTDTQYF.